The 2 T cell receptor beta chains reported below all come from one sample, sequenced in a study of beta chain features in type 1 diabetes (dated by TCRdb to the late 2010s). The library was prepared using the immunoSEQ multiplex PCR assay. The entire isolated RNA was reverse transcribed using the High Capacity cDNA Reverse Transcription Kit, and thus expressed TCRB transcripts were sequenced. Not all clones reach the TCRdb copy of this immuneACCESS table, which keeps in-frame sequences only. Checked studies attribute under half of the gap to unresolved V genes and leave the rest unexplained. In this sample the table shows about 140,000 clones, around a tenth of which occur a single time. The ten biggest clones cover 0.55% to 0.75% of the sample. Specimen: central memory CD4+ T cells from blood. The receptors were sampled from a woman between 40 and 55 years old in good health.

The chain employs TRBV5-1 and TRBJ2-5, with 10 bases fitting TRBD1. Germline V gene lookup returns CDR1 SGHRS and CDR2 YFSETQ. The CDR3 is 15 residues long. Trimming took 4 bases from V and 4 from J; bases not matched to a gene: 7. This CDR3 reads CASSKGQGGGETQYF. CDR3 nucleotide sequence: TGCGCCAGCAGCAAAGGACAGGGGGGAGGAGAGACCCAGTACTTC.

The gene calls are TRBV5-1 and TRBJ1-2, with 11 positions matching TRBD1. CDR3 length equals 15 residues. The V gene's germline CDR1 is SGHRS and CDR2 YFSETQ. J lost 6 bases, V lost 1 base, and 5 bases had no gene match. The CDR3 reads CASSLNGQGADGYTF. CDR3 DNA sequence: TGCGCCAGCAGCTTGAACGGACAGGGGGCCGATGGCTACACCTTC.